This T cell receptor (beta chain) came from a study of monozygotic twins with inflammatory bowel disease. Study results and caveats: Between concordant and discordant twins, repertoire similarity failed to differ, a result that limited power may explain.

Of note for this clonotype: Its antigen is currently unknown.

For each CDR3 protein, TCRdb gives one entry from its re-call of the 5' RACE reads, without DNA. The sample features around 100,000 distinct CDR3 sequences, with approximately 1.8% in its top ten. This sequence originates from a human donor with ulcerative colitis or Crohn's disease, or a healthy co-twin of an affected twin (not recorded which). Sequences were obtained from blood.

This CDR3 is CASSSKAGSSPLHF. This chain uses TRBV7-2 with TRBJ1-6. Germline V gene data show CDR1 as SGHTA and CDR2 as FQGNSA. The CDR3 has 14 amino acids.